The sequence of this TCR beta chain was determined in a study of T cells in Graves' hyperthyroidism and ophthalmopathy. V gave up 2 bases and J gave up 2 bases; unmatched junction bases: 7. This CDR3 spans 17 amino acids. Germline V gene sequence: CDR1 MGHRA, CDR2 YSYEKL. Amplification yielded TCR beta CDR3 regions, with RNA transcripts as the source. A first-round RT-PCR of the TCR CDR3 used the HTBI primer set. TCRdb recomputed calls from the multiplex PCR reads with MiXCR, one row per CDR3 protein. The repertoire includes around 360,000 distinct CDR3 sequences, over 12% of them detected once, and about 21% sits in the top ten.

The chain uses TRBV4-1 and TRBJ2-1; 9 bases map to TRBD2. The receptor was isolated from an older woman with Graves' ophthalmopathy. Sequencing was performed on blood. In DNA form, the CDR3 reads TGCGCCAGCAGCCAATCCCCTAAGCGGGAGGCCTACAATGAGCAGTTCTTC. It is translated as CASSQSPKREAYNEQFF.